This section outlines one T cell receptor (beta chain) sequence together with its context. The record originates from a study of STAT5B mutations in CD4+ large granular lymphocyte leukemia. V lost 5 bases and J lost 8; bases outside the gene matches: 16. The CDR3 runs to 18 residues. The germline CDR1 and CDR2 sequences are MDHEN and SYDVKM. Sequencing was performed with immunoSEQ multiplex PCR; in TCRdb, only in-frame clones are kept and a portion is missing. Of approximately 31,000 clones in the sample, just under 75% are singletons; the top ten hold roughly 1%. The sequence came from a human donor in good health. The chain recombines TRBV28 with TRBJ2-1, with TRBD1 matching 12 bases. Specimen: CD4+ T cells from blood buffy coats. CDR3 protein: CASSQPQPGTGGAYEQFF. The CDR3 DNA follows: TGTGCCAGCAGTCAACCCCAACCCGGGACAGGGGGCGCATATGAGCAGTTCTTC.